Listed below are T cell receptor beta chains from one sample, sequenced in a study of OX40 agonist ivuxolimab in advanced cancers. Sequencing was performed with immunoSEQ multiplex PCR; in TCRdb, only in-frame clones are kept and a portion is missing. This table holds about 73,000 clones, more than 85% found once. This sample comprised CD4+ or CD8+ T cells sorted from blood, obtained in a trial of the OX40 agonist ivuxolimab. These receptors all stem from an adult with an advanced solid tumor such as melanoma, head and neck, liver or kidney cancer. CDR3s include the opening cysteine and the closing phenylalanine or tryptophan. A D gene is named only where the DNA matches it firmly. Clone size appears in some rows only: once, few, many, or a class for an expanded clone.

size	V	D	J	CDR3	DNA
NA	TRBV9	NA	TRBJ2-5	CASSAGWVGETQYF	TGTGCCAGCAGCGCGGGGTGGGTTGGAGAGACCCAGTACTTC
NA	TRBV14	TRBD1	TRBJ1-5	CASSPGQNQPQHF	TGTGCCAGCAGCCCGGGACAGAATCAGCCCCAGCATTTT
NA	TRBV6-1	TRBD1	TRBJ1-3	CASQLDRGSGNTIYF	TGTGCCAGCCAGCTTGACAGGGGCTCTGGAAACACCATATATTTT
NA	TRBV27	NA	TRBJ1-6	CASTDFSGGKTLHF	TGTGCCAGCACCGATTTTTCCGGGGGGAAGACCCTCCACTTT
NA	TRBV11-2	NA	TRBJ2-3	CASSFGLADHSTDTQYF	TGTGCCAGCAGCTTTGGGTTAGCAGATCATAGCACAGATACGCAGTATTTT
few	TRBV5-6	TRBD1	TRBJ1-6	CASSLDVGQGIGSPLHF	TGTGCCAGCAGCTTGGACGTCGGACAGGGTATAGGTTCACCCCTCCACTTT
NA	TRBV5-6	NA	TRBJ1-6	CASSLTSGNSPLHF	TGTGCCAGCAGCTTGACATCAGGGAATTCACCCCTCCACTTT
NA	TRBV7-8	NA	TRBJ1-1	CASSGTTARGTEAFF	TGTGCCAGCTCGGGGACAACGGCCCGGGGCACTGAAGCTTTCTTT
NA	TRBV6-6	NA	TRBJ2-2	CASSYSPANTGELFF	TGTGCCAGCAGTTACTCGCCCGCGAACACCGGGGAGCTGTTTTTT
NA	TRBV7-9	NA	TRBJ2-7	CASSFRPSEQYF	TGTGCCAGCAGCTTTAGACCGTCCGAGCAGTACTTC
NA	TRBV2	TRBD1	TRBJ1-4	CARRQGLDEKLFF	TGTGCCCGAAGACAGGGCCTAGATGAAAAACTGTTTTTT
NA	TRBV7-9	NA	TRBJ1-2	CASSSQTADLLF	TGTGCCAGCAGCTCACAGACAGCGGACCTTCTCTTC
NA	TRBV7-9	NA	TRBJ2-7	CASKDLSSYEQYF	TGTGCCAGCAAGGACCTCAGCTCCTACGAGCAGTACTTC